Reported below is one T cell receptor beta chain. The authors' processing: Amplifying reference gene primers gave estimates of nucleated cell counts. Assay used: immunoSEQ multiplex PCR; TCRdb lists only in-frame clones, some missing. That table supplies the V and J calls and clone size; D and trimming were determined from the DNA. The profile shows some 260,000 clones, about 91% of them singletons. CDR1 and CDR2 from the germline V gene are ENHRY and SYGVKD. The CDR3 runs to 18 residues. V dropped 3 bases and J dropped 1; count of bases not matched to a gene: 13. This specimen belongs to a study of blood T cell repertoires in COVID-19. Study context: Both acute and convalescent COVID-19 samples were obtained from the United States, Italy and Spain. In each case, the material was cDNA or gDNA derived from T cells, B-cell-depleted T cells, or PBMCs.

Enrolled during active infection, Seattle patients were then followed longitudinally. This sequence was found in a woman aged 25-40 years with COVID-19, enrolled during active disease. The chain links TRBV10-3 to TRBJ1-1; 8 positions match TRBD1. Sequenced input: peripheral blood. For the CDR3, the DNA is TGTGCCATCAGTGACGTTGGTTGGGACAGGAATAAGAACACTGAAGCTTTCTTT. It yields the protein CAISDVGWDRNKNTEAFF.